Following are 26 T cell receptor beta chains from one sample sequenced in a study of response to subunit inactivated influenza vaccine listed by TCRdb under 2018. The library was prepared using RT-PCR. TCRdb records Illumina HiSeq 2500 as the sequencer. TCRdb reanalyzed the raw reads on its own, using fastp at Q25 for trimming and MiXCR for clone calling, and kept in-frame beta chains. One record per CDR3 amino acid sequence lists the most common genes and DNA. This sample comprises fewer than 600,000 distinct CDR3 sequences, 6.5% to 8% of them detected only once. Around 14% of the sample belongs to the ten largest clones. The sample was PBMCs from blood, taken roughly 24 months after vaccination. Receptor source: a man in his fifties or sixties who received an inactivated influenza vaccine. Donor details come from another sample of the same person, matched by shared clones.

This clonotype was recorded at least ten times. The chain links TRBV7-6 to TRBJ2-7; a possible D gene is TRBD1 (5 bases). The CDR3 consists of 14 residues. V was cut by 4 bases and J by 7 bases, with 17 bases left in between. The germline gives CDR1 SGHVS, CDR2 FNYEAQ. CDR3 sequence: CASSSRDGSGEQYF. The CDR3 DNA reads TGTGCCAGCAGCTCCAGGGATGGATCTGGGGAGCAGTACTTC.

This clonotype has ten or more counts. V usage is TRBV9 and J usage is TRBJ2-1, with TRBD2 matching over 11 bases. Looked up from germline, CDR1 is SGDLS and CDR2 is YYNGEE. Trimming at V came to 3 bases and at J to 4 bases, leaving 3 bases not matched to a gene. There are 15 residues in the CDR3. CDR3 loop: CASSAGLAVYNEQFF. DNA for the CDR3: TGTGCCAGCAGCGCGGGACTAGCGGTTTACAATGAGCAGTTCTTC.

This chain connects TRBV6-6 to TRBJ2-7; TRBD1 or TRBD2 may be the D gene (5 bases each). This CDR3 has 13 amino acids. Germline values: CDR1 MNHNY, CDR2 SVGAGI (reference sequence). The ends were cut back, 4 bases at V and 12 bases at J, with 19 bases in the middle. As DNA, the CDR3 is TGTGCCAGCAGTTCGGGTGGGGGTCTCGATCTGTACTTC. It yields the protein CASSSGGGLDLYF.

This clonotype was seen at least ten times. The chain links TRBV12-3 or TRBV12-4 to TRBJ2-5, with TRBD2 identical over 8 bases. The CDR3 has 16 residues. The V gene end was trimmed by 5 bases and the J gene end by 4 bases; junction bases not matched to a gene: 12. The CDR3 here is CASSLGISGTPETQYF. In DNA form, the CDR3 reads TGTGCCAGCAGTCTAGGGATTAGCGGGACTCCAGAGACCCAGTACTTC.

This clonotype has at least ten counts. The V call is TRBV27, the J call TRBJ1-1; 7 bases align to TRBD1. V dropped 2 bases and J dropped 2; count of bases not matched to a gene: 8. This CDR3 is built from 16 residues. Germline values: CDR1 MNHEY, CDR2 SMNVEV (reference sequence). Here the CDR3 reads CASSLETGKLNTEAFF. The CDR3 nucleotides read TGTGCCAGCAGTTTAGAGACAGGGAAACTAAACACTGAAGCTTTCTTT.

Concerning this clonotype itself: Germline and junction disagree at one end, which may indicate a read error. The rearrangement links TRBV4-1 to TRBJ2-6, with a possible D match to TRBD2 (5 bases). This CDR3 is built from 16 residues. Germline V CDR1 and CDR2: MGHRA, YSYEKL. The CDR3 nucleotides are TGCGCCAGCAGCCAAGCCGAGGGAGCTGGGACCAACGTCCTGACTTTC. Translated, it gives CASSQAEGAGTNVLTF.

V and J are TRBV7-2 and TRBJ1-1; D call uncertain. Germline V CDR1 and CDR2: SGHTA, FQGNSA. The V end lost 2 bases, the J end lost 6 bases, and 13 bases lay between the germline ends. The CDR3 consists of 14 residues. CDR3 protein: CASSLNSFGAEAFF. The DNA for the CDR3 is TGTGCCAGCAGCTTAAATAGTTTCGGTGCTGAAGCTTTCTTT. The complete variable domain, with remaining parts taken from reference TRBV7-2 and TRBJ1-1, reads GAGVSQSPSNKVTEKGKDVELRCDPISGHTALYWYRQSLGQGLEFLIYFQGNSAPDKSGLPSDRFSAERTGGSVSTLTIQRTQQEDSAVYLCASSLNSFGAEAFFGQGTRLTVV.

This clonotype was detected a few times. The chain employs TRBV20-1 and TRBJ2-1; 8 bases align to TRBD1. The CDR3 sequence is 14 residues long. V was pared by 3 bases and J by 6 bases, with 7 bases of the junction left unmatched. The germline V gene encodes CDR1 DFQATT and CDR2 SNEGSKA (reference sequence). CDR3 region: CSASFPDRANEQFF. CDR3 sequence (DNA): TGCAGTGCTAGTTTTCCGGACAGGGCCAATGAGCAGTTCTTC.

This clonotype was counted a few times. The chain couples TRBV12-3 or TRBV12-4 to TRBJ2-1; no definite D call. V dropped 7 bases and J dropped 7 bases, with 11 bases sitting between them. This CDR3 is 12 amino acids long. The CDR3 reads CASKGPENEQFF. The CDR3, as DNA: TGTGCCAGCAAGGGCCCTGAGAATGAGCAGTTCTTC.

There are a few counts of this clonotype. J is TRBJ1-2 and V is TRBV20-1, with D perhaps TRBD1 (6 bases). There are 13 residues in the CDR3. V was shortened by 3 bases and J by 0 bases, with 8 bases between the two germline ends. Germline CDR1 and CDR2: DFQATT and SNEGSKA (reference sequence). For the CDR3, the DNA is TGCAGTGCTAGGGACAGTACTAACTATGGCTACACCTTC. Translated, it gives CSARDSTNYGYTF.

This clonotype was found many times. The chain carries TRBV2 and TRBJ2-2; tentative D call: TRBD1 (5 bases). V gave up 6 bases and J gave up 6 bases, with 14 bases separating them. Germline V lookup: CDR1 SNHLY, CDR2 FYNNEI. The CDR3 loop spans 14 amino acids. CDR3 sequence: CASRQGLVAGELFF. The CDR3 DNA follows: TGTGCCAGCAGGCAGGGTTTGGTAGCCGGGGAGCTGTTTTTT.

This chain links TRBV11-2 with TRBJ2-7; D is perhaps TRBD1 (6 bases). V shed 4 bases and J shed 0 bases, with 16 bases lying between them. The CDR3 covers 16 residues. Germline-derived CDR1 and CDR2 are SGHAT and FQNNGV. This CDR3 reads CASSSSDSLRSYEQYF. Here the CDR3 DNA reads TGTGCCAGCAGCTCCTCGGACAGTCTACGCTCCTACGAGCAGTACTTC.

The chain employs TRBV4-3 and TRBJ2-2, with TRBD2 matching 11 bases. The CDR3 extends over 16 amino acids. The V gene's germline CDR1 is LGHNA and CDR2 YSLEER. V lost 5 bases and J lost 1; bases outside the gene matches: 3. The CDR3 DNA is TGCGCCAGCAGCGTCGGGACTAGCGGGAACACCGGGGAGCTGTTTTTT. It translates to CASSVGTSGNTGELFF.

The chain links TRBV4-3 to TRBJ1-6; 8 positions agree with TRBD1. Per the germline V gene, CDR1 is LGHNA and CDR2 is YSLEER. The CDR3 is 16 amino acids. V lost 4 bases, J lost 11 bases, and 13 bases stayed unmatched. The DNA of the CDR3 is TGCGCCAGCAGCCCACCTCCCGGGACAGGAAATCCACCCCTCCACTTT. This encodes CASSPPPGTGNPPLHF.

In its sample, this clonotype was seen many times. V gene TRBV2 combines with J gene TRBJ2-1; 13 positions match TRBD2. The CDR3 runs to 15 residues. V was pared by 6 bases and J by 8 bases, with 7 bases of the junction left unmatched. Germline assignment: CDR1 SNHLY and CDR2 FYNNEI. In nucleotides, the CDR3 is TGTGCCAGCAGCGCAAGCGGACTAGCGGGAGATGAGCAGTTCTTC. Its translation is CASSASGLAGDEQFF.

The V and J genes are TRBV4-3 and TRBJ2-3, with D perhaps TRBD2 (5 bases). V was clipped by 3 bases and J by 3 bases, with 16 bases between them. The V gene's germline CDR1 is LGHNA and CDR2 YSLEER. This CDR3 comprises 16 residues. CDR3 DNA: TGCGCCAGCAGCCAGCTCCCGACCGGGAATACAGATACGCAGTATTTT. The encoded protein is CASSQLPTGNTDTQYF.

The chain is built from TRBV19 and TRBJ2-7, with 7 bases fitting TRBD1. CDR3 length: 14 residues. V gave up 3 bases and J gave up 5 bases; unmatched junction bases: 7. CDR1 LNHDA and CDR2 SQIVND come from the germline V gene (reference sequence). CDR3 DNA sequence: TGTGCCAGTAGTATTTCAGGGGGTATCCACGAGCAGTACTTC. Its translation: CASSISGGIHEQYF. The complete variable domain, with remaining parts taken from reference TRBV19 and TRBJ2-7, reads DGGITQSPKYLFRKEGQNVTLSCEQNLNHDAMYWYRQDPGQGLRLIYYSQIVNDFQKGDIAEGYSVSREKKESFPLTVTSAQKNPTAFYLCASSISGGIHEQYFGPGTRLTVT.

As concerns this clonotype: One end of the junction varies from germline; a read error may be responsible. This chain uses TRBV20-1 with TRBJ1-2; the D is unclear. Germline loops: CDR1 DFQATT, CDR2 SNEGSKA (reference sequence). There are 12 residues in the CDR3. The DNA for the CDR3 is TGCAGTGCCAGAGACCAACGGGATGGCTACACCTTC. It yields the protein CSARDQRDGYTF.

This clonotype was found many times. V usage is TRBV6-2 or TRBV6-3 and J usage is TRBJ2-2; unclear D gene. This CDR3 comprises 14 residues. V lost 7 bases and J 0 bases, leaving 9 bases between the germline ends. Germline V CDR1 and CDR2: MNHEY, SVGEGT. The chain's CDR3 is CASTSHPNTGELFF. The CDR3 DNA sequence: TGTGCCAGCACCTCACACCCGAACACCGGGGAGCTGTTTTTT.

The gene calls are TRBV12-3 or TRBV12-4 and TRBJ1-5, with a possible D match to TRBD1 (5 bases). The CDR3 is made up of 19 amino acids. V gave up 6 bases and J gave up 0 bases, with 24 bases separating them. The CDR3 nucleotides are TGTGCCAGCAGCCCCGGCGCGGGTTGGGGGAAAAATAGCAATCAGCCCCAGCATTTT. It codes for CASSPGAGWGKNSNQPQHF.

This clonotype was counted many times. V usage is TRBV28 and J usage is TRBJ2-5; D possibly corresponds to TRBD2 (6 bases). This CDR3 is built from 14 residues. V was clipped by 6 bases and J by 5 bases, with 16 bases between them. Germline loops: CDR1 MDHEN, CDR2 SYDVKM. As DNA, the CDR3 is TGTGCCAGCAGGCGGGCGGGATATGGGGAGACCCAGTACTTC. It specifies CASRRAGYGETQYF.

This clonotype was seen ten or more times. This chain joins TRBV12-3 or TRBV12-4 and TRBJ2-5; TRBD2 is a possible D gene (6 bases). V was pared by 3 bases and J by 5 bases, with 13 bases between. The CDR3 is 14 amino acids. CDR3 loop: CASSLRLARETQYF. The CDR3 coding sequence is TGTGCCAGCAGTTTGCGCCTAGCGCGGGAGACCCAGTACTTC.

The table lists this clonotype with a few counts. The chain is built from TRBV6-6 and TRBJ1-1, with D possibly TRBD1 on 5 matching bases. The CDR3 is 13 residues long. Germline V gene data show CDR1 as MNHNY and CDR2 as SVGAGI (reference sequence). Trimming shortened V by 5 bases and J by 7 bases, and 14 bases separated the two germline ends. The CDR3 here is CASSTGAGLEAFF. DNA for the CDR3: TGTGCCAGCAGTACCGGGGCCGGACTTGAAGCTTTCTTT.

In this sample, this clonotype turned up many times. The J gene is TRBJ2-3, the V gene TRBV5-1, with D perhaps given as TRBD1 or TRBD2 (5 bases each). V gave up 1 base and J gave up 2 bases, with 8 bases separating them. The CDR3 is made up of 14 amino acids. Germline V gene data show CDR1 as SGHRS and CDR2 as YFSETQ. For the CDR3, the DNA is TGCGCCAGCAGCTTGCCGGGACCCACAGATACGCAGTATTTT. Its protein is CASSLPGPTDTQYF.

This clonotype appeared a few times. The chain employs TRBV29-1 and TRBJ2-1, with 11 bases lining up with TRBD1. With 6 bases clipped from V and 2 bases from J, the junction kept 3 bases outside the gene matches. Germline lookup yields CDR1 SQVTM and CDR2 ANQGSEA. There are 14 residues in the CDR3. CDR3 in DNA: TGCAGCGTGACGGGACAGGGGGCCTACAATGAGCAGTTCTTC. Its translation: CSVTGQGAYNEQFF.

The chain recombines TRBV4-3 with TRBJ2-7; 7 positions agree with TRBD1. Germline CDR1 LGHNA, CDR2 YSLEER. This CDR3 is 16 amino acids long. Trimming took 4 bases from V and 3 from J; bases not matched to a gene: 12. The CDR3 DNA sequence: TGCGCCAGCAGCCCTACCTGGGGGACAGCATACTACGAGCAGTACTTC. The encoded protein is CASSPTWGTAYYEQYF.